This TCR beta chain was recorded in a study of metastatic and nonmetastatic thyroid tumors. At the level of the study: The authors compared repertoires across blood and tumor or nodule tissue from malignant and benign thyroid patients. Study-wide results and limits: Malignant thyroid tumors reportedly had TCR beta diversity that was significantly higher than in benign nodules, in blood and tumor.

This clone was detected many times. Its target is not known. Treatment of any kind had been given to no patient before thyroid surgery. Original processing methods: To classify distant metastasis in papillary thyroid cancer, a model was built from CDR3 differences across clinicopathological groups. TCRdb reanalyzed the PCR reads with MiXCR. These V and J calls originate from TCRdb's pipeline instead of the authors' own analysis. The sample shows about 42,000 clones, roughly 12% of them seen only once. Trimming took 2 bases from V and 8 from J; bases not matched to a gene: 5. The CDR3 loop spans 14 amino acids. The germline gives CDR1 LGHNA, CDR2 YSLEER.

The chain carries TRBV4-3 and TRBJ2-1; 8 bases map to TRBD1. The source is a male donor with papillary thyroid cancer or a benign thyroid nodule (not recorded which). Some clones in this sample may be carry-over from other donors' samples. Sequencing was carried out using blood. CDR3 region: CASSQQGARDEQFF. As DNA, the CDR3 is TGCGCCAGCAGCCAACAGGGGGCTCGAGATGAGCAGTTCTTC.